This T cell receptor (beta chain) was sequenced during a study of T cell changes during pregnancy in multiple sclerosis. Germline CDR1 is ENHRY and CDR2 is SYGVKD. The ends were cut back, 6 bases at V and 0 bases at J, with 8 bases in the middle. CDR3 size: 13 residues. Assay: immunoSEQ multiplex PCR; the TCRdb copy retains only in-frame clones and omits some. The repertoire holds 90,000 to 100,000 clones, with just over 90% as singletons. Sequenced material: peripheral blood, taken after pregnancy. This clonotype was obtained from a female donor in good health, enrolled as a control in a pregnancy study. The chain combines TRBV10-3 with TRBJ2-5; possibly TRBD2 for D (5 bases). CDR3 residues: CAISLDYQETQYF. CDR3 DNA: TGTGCCATCAGCTTGGACTACCAAGAGACCCAGTACTTC.